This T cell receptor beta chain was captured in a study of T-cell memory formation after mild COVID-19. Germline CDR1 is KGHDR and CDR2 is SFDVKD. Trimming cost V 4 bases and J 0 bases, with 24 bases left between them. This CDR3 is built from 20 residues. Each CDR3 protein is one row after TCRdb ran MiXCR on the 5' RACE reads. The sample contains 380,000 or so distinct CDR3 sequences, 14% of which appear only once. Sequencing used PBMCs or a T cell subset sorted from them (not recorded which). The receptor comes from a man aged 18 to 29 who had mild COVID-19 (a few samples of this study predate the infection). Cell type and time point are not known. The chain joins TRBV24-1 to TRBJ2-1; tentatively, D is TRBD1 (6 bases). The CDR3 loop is CATSDKPGRGKLSSYNEQFF. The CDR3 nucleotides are TGTGCCACCAGTGACAAGCCGGGAAGGGGGAAACTGAGCTCCTACAATGAGCAGTTCTTC.